Below, one TCR beta chain is given with its context. This clone was observed a single time. It has no known antigen specificity. The record has no base qualities; no much larger clone is one base away. Each collaborating institution followed its own protocols to collect whole blood in K2EDTA tubes. For TCRbeta analysis, collaborators shipped samples as frozen whole blood, isolated PBMCs, or DNA extracted from either of those sample types. The entry originates in a study of blood T cell repertoires in COVID-19 (dated by TCRdb to 2019 to 2021). Regarding the study in general: Collaborator samples came from the United States, Italy and Spain and covered acute and convalescent phases of COVID-19. Where HLA class I and class II types were available, the types were taken from metadata supplied by the sample provider, not from assay-based typing. The dataset comprised deeply sampled blood TCRbeta repertoires from subjects exposed to, actively infected with, or recovered from COVID-19. The sample metadata nearly always contained a de-identified subject ID, COVID-19 status, age in years and sex. The material from the prospective study consisted of cDNA or gDNA derived from T cells, B-cell-depleted T cells, or PBMCs. The repertoires were made available in a free public database intended to serve as a resource for research on the immune response to SARS-CoV-2. Samples came from the ongoing ImmuneRACE study (first 160 participants) plus 1,254 subjects from 6 global collaborators. General study outcomes and caveats: How much clinical and demographic metadata was included differed by source and by participant, and the metadata was provided uncurated.

The immunoSEQ Assay, a bias-controlled multiplex PCR, was used to amplify TCRbeta CDR3 regions from genomic DNA. Per the original workflow: The number of nucleated cells in each sample was estimated from the amplification of reference gene primers within the assay. Sequence reads were collapsed and filtered to measure the absolute abundance of every unique TCRbeta CDR3 rearrangement. For each sample, productive Simpson clonality was calculated as the square root of Simpson's diversity index over productive rearrangements. Sourced from immuneACCESS, this table was stored by TCRdb with only in-frame sequences that have V and J called. A share of the clones is absent; for the studies checked, an unresolved V gene accounts for under half, and the remainder has no known explanation. V, J and clone size reflect that table, while D and trimming were determined from the DNA. The sample includes around 43,000 clones, with about 85% observed a single time. Of the sample, 30% to 35% is held by the ten largest clones.

The germline V gene gives CDR1 as MNHEY and CDR2 as SVGAGI. The junction shows trimming of 5 bases on V and 6 bases on J, plus 17 bases between the germline ends. There are 14 amino acids in the CDR3, from cysteine to phenylalanine inclusive. Kept here is only the CDR3 DNA, which spans 42 bases and is read in frame from base 1. The chain is encoded by TRBV6-5 joined to TRBJ2-7, with the D gene call left open. Sequencing was performed on peripheral blood. This TCR was recovered from a woman aged 80 or over with acute or convalescent COVID-19. The sequenced DNA is TGTGCCAGCAGTCGAGGATGGTCATCGGGCGAGCAGTACTTC. Protein translation: CASSRGWSSGEQYF.